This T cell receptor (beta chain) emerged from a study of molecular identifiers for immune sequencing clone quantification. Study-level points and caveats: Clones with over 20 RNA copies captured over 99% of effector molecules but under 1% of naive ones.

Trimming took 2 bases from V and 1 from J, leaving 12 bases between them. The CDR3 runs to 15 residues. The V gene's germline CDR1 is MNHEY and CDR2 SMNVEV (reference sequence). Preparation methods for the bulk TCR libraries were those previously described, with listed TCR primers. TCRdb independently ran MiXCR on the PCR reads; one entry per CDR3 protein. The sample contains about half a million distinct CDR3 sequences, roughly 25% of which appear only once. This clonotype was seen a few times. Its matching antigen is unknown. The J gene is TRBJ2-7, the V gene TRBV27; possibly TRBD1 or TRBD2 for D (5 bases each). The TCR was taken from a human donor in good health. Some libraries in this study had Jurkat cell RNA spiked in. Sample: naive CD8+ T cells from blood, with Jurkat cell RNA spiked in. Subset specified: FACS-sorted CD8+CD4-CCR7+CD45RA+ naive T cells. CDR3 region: CASSLKGSESYEQYF. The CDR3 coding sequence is TGTGCCAGCAGTTTAAAGGGGAGTGAATCCTACGAGCAGTACTTC.